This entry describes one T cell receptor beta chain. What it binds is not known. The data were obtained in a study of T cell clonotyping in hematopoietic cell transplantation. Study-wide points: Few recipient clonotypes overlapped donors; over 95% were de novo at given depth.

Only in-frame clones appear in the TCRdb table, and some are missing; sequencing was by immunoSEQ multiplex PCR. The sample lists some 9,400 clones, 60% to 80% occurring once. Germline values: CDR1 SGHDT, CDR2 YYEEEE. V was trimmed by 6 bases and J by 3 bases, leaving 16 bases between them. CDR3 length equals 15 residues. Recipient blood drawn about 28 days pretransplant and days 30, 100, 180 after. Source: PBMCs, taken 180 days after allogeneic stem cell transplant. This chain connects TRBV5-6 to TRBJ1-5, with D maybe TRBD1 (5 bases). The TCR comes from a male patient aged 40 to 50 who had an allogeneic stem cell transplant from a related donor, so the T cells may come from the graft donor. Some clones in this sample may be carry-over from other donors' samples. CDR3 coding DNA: TGTGCCAGCACCCCCGGACCAGGGTACAATCAGCCCCAGCATTTT. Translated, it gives CASTPGPGYNQPQHF.